The TCR beta chain under discussion was sequenced for a study of CD8 T cells in ankylosing spondylitis. TCRdb redid the calling of the 5' RACE reads with MiXCR, one entry per CDR3 protein. The sample shows some 400,000 distinct CDR3 sequences, approximately 20% of them seen only once. Study-wide results and caveats: What appeared characteristic of ankylosing spondylitis blood was a TCR beta motif of 7 or 8 highly homologous variants.

About this clonotype itself: Its antigen is as yet unknown.

Sequenced material: blood, either unsorted or a sorted T cell fraction (not recorded which). This sequence originates from a male donor with ankylosing spondylitis.

The CDR3 DNA reads as TGTGCCAGCGGTCCAGACTACGAGCAGTACTTC. It yields the protein CASGPDYEQYF. The rearrangement joins TRBV11-3 to TRBJ2-7; D is unclear. The CDR3 has 11 amino acids. V was trimmed by 8 bases and J by 3 bases, leaving 8 bases between them. CDR1 is SGHNT and CDR2 is YENEEA in the germline V gene. Together with reference TRBV11-3 and TRBJ2-7, the CDR3 gives the full variable domain: EAGVVQSPRYKIIEKKQPVAFWCNPISGHNTLYWYLQNLGQGPELLIRYENEEAVDDSQLPKDRFSAERLKGVDSTLKIQPAELGDSAVYLCASGPDYEQYFGPGTRLTVT.